Listed here are 18 T cell receptor beta chains from one sample, sequenced in a study of early T cells in non-severe SARS-CoV-2 infection. From the 5' RACE reads, TCRdb called clonotypes with MiXCR, one entry per CDR3 protein. The sample includes about 69,000 distinct CDR3 sequences, around 4.2% of them seen just once. This specimen was whole blood, taken at baseline. These receptors all stem from an adult who was a healthcare worker with PCR-confirmed SARS-CoV-2 infection or an uninfected control (not recorded which). The donor label of this sample is uncertain.

This clonotype turned up a few times. The chain carries TRBV30 and TRBJ2-3; D tentatively fits TRBD1 or TRBD2 (6 bases each). The CDR3 contains 13 residues. The germline CDR1 and CDR2 sequences are GTSNPN and SVGIG (reference sequence). V shed 0 bases and J shed 4 bases, with 8 bases lying between them. The CDR3 DNA reads TGTGCCTGGAGTGTACGGGGGCCAGATACGCAGTATTTT. This gives the protein CAWSVRGPDTQYF.

This clonotype was recorded many times. V is TRBV7-2 and J is TRBJ1-4, with unresolved D. This CDR3 spans 15 amino acids. In germline, CDR1 is SGHTA, CDR2 FQGNSA. V was shortened by 2 bases and J by 3 bases, with 10 bases between the two germline ends. CDR3: CASSLNGLSNEKLFF. CDR3 sequence (DNA): TGTGCCAGCAGCTTAAACGGATTATCTAATGAAAAACTGTTTTTT.

The chain carries TRBV4-1 and TRBJ2-3; D remains ambiguous. This CDR3 region has 13 residues. The V gene's germline CDR1 is MGHRA and CDR2 YSYEKL. Between the trimmed V and J ends, which lost 5 bases and 4 bases, there was a span of 10 bases. DNA for the CDR3: TGCGCCAGCAGCACCATCTCAGCAGATACGCAGTATTTT. Protein sequence: CASSTISADTQYF.

The V gene is TRBV27, the J gene TRBJ2-2, with 7 nucleotides matching TRBD1. The CDR3 consists of 15 residues. Germline trimming cut 7 bases from V and 5 bases from J; bases unmatched to any gene: 10. CDR1 and CDR2 (germline): MNHEY, SMNVEV (reference sequence). The CDR3 here is CASTKRTGFTGELFF. The CDR3 nucleotides are TGTGCCAGCACCAAGCGGACAGGCTTTACCGGGGAGCTGTTTTTT.

In its sample, this clonotype was seen a few times. The gene calls are TRBV28 and TRBJ1-4; D not certain. Trimming shortened V by 6 bases and J by 0 bases, and 29 bases separated the two germline ends. The CDR3 is made up of 21 amino acids. Germline CDR1 and CDR2: MDHEN and SYDVKM. DNA of the CDR3: TGTGCCAGCAGCTCTCTTCTGCGGAGCCAAACCGATTTTGCAACTAATGAAAAACTGTTTTTT. Translating it yields CASSSLLRSQTDFATNEKLFF.

There are a few counts of this clonotype. The V gene is TRBV2, the J gene TRBJ2-4; 7 nucleotides agree with TRBD1. Germline CDR1 reads SNHLY; CDR2 reads FYNNEI. The CDR3 is 16 amino acids. V shed 7 bases and J 0 bases; nucleotides not matched to a gene: 9. The CDR3 DNA reads as TGTGCCAGCATGTTACAGGGGCAACTAGCCAAAAACATTCAGTACTTC. It specifies CASMLQGQLAKNIQYF.

This clonotype has more than one count but fewer than ten. The CDR3 bases are TGCGCCAGCAGCCCGGACTCCCCCTACGAGCAGTACTTC. Translation gives CASSPDSPYEQYF. The chain couples TRBV10-1 to TRBJ2-7, with a possible D match to TRBD2 (5 bases). This CDR3 is 13 amino acids long. CDR1 and CDR2 (germline): WNHNN, SYGVQD (reference sequence). The V end was cut by 6 bases, the J end by 2 bases, with 11 bases between.

The chain employs TRBV29-1 and TRBJ1-2; maybe TRBD1 (6 bases). Deletions cut 6 bases from V and 3 bases from J, with 17 bases between. The CDR3 is 14 residues long. Germline V lookup: CDR1 SQVTM, CDR2 ANQGSEA. CDR3 in DNA: TGCAGCGTGCGCTTAGGGGGAGGTGACTATGGCTACACCTTC. It specifies CSVRLGGGDYGYTF.

This clonotype was counted ten times or more. This rearrangement joins TRBV12-3 or TRBV12-4 to TRBJ1-1; D gene ambiguous. This CDR3 contains 14 residues. V gave up 4 bases and J gave up 5 bases, with 14 bases separating them. The CDR3 nucleotides read TGTGCCAGCAGTTCTTGGACGGATATGACTGAAGCTTTCTTT. Translated: CASSSWTDMTEAFF.

This clonotype came up many times. The V and J genes are TRBV20-1 and TRBJ2-1, with no clear D. Trimming left V 1 base short and J 0 bases short, with 13 bases between. This CDR3 has 16 residues. The germline gives CDR1 DFQATT, CDR2 SNEGSKA (reference sequence). Written as DNA, the CDR3 is TGCAGTGCTAGAGGTAGTAGCCGCAGCTCCTACAATGAGCAGTTCTTC. It codes for CSARGSSRSSYNEQFF.

The CDR3 bases are TGTGCCAGCAGCTTCGCGGGGTCCTCTGGAAACACCATATATTTT. This gives the protein CASSFAGSSGNTIYF. The chain combines TRBV11-2 with TRBJ1-3; D gene ambiguous. This CDR3 contains 15 residues. V was shortened by 3 bases and J by 0 bases, with 9 bases between the two germline ends. Germline CDR1 SGHAT, CDR2 FQNNGV.

The sample holds many counts of this clonotype. The chain joins TRBV27 to TRBJ2-7, with D perhaps given as TRBD1 or TRBD2 (6 bases each). CDR3 size: 14 residues. Trimming cost V 4 bases and J 4 bases, with 14 bases left between them. Germline loops: CDR1 MNHEY, CDR2 SMNVEV (reference sequence). The CDR3 bases are TGTGCCAGCAGTTGGGGGGCAGGCGAGTACGAGCAGTACTTC. Its translation is CASSWGAGEYEQYF.

This clonotype was seen at least ten times. DNA of the CDR3: TGTGCCAGTAGTGACCGACAGGGCAGCAATCAGCCCCAGCATTTT. Translation: CASSDRQGSNQPQHF. V usage is TRBV19 and J usage is TRBJ1-5; 7 bases are a match to TRBD1. V was clipped by 5 bases and J by 1 base; unmatched bases: 5. The CDR3 is 15 residues long. Germline CDR1 LNHDA, CDR2 SQIVND (reference sequence).

There are a few counts of this clonotype. V and J are TRBV11-2 and TRBJ1-1; no clear D gene. There are 14 residues in the CDR3. The germline gives CDR1 SGHAT, CDR2 FQNNGV. With 5 bases removed from V and 2 bases from J, the gap between germline ends came to 12 bases. CDR3: CASSRPPENTEAFF. The CDR3 coding sequence is TGTGCCAGCAGCCGCCCGCCGGAAAACACTGAAGCTTTCTTT.

This clonotype appeared many times. The chain joins TRBV28 to TRBJ2-7, with 9 bases that match TRBD1. V lost 6 bases to trimming and J lost 4 bases; unmatched junction nucleotides: 7. The CDR3 extends over 14 amino acids. Germline V gene sequence: CDR1 MDHEN, CDR2 SYDVKM. The CDR3 DNA sequence: TGTGCCAGCAGCCCGGGACAGGGAGGTTACGAGCAGTACTTC. Encoded protein: CASSPGQGGYEQYF.

This clonotype has only a few counts. This chain's CDR3 is CASSQDGQDQETQYF. The DNA of the CDR3 is TGTGCCAGCAGCCAAGACGGACAGGACCAAGAGACCCAGTACTTC. This chain links TRBV5-4 with TRBJ2-5, with 7 bases aligning to TRBD1. The CDR3 runs to 15 residues. CDR1 is SGHNT, CDR2 YYREEE, per germline (reference sequence). Trimming removed 4 bases from V and 0 bases from J; junction bases left unmatched: 6. The full variable domain, with the rest looked up from reference TRBV5-4 and TRBJ2-5, is ETGVTQSPTHLIKTRGQQVTLRCSSQSGHNTVSWYQQALGQGPQFIFQYYREEENGRGNFPPRFSGLQFPNYSSELNVNALELDDSALYLCASSQDGQDQETQYFGPGTRLLVL.

This clonotype appeared a few times. This sequence joins TRBV7-9 and TRBJ2-3; D perhaps matches TRBD1 (7 bases). Germline V gene sequence: CDR1 SEHNR, CDR2 FQNEAQ (reference sequence). The CDR3 contains 17 residues. V lost 5 bases and J lost 1, with 19 bases in between. CDR3 coding DNA: TGTGCCAGCAGCGCATCCCACAGGGGACTCCGCACAGATACGCAGTATTTT. This gives the protein CASSASHRGLRTDTQYF.

The chain carries TRBV2 and TRBJ2-3; TRBD2 matches 11 bases. Germline-derived CDR1 and CDR2 are SNHLY and FYNNEI. The CDR3 runs 15 residues. V lost 4 bases to trimming and J lost 4 bases; unmatched junction nucleotides: 4. DNA of the CDR3: TGTGCCAGCAGTGTCCGACTAGCGGGGCCAGATACGCAGTATTTT. As protein: CASSVRLAGPDTQYF.